These 14 T cell receptor beta chains originate from one sample sequenced in a study of blood T cell repertoires in COVID-19. Profiled with immunoSEQ multiplex PCR; TCRdb holds only in-frame clones, not every one. The table includes 10,000 to 15,000 clones, roughly 80% detected once. Sequenced: peripheral blood. These receptors came from a man aged 40-55 years with active or convalescent COVID-19.

The gene calls are TRBV6-4 and TRBJ2-3; tentative D call: TRBD1 (5 bases). The length of the CDR3 is 14 residues. V gave up 2 bases and J gave up 4 bases, with 10 bases separating them. The germline V gene has CDR1 MRHNA and CDR2 SNTAGT. The DNA for the CDR3 is TGTGCCAGCAGTGACATGGGGCTCCCAGATACGCAGTATTTT. Translating it yields CASSDMGLPDTQYF.

The J gene is TRBJ1-1, the V gene TRBV29-1; D remains unclear. The CDR3 runs 13 residues. V was clipped by 0 bases and J by 3 bases, with 8 bases between them. Per germline, CDR1 SQVTM and CDR2 ANQGSEA. The CDR3 sequence is CSVEDDTDTEAFF. DNA of the CDR3: TGCAGCGTTGAAGATGATACGGACACTGAAGCTTTCTTT.

The chain uses TRBV3-1 (or the pseudogene TRBV3-2) and TRBJ1-4; a possible D gene is TRBD1 (5 bases). Trimming took off 5 bases at V and 3 bases at J, with 10 bases between the two ends. Looked up from germline, CDR1 is LGHDT and CDR2 is YNNKEL (reference sequence). This CDR3 comprises 14 residues. CDR3 nucleotide sequence: TGTGCCAGCAGCAGGGGACTAGCTAATGAAAAACTGTTTTTT. It specifies CASSRGLANEKLFF.

The chain has TRBV18 and TRBJ2-1; TRBD1 agrees at 7 bases. This CDR3 region has 14 residues. After removal of 0 bases from V and 7 bases from J, the junction contained 3 bases not matched to a gene. Germline CDR1 reads KGHSH; CDR2 reads LQKENI. The CDR3, as DNA: TGTGCCAGCTCACCACCGACAGGGCAGAATGAGCAGTTCTTC. Translation: CASSPPTGQNEQFF.

The chain is built from TRBV5-1 and TRBJ2-1; 9 bases fit TRBD1. The CDR3 is 15 residues long. V lost 4 bases to trimming and J lost 1 base; unmatched junction nucleotides: 3. Germline CDR1 reads SGHRS; CDR2 reads YFSETQ. The CDR3 reads CASSQGQGSYNEQFF. Written as DNA, the CDR3 is TGCGCCAGCAGCCAGGGACAGGGATCCTACAATGAGCAGTTCTTC.

The chain recombines TRBV29-1 with TRBJ2-7; 10 nucleotides agree with TRBD1. Germline V CDR1 and CDR2: SQVTM, ANQGSEA. J was trimmed by 3 bases and V by 2 bases; bases with no gene match: 4. The CDR3 runs to 14 residues. The CDR3 DNA reads as TGCAGCGTTGAACTCGGGGACAGGGGCTACGAGCAGTACTTC. Its translation is CSVELGDRGYEQYF.

This chain links TRBV5-1 with TRBJ2-3; 13 bases line up with TRBD2. This CDR3 is built from 16 residues. J gave up 5 bases and V 5 bases, and 8 bases lay outside the gene matches. The germline V gene encodes CDR1 SGHRS and CDR2 YFSETQ. The DNA for the CDR3 is TGCGCCAGCAGTAGGACTAGCGGGAGTGTGGTAGATACGCAGTATTTT. Translated, it gives CASSRTSGSVVDTQYF. The variable domain in full, completed from reference TRBV5-1 and TRBJ2-3, reads KAGVTQTPRYLIKTRGQQVTLSCSPISGHRSVSWYQQTPGQGLQFLFEYFSETQRNKGNFPGRFSGRQFSNSRSEMNVSTLELGDSALYLCASSRTSGSVVDTQYFGPGTRLTVL.

The rearrangement links TRBV3-1 (or the pseudogene TRBV3-2) to TRBJ2-2; weak D call: TRBD1 (5 bases). The CDR3 is 16 residues long. The V end was cut by 11 bases, the J end by 7 bases, with 26 bases between. CDR1 and CDR2 from the germline V gene are LGHDT and YNNKEL (reference sequence). CDR3 in amino acids: CASRLGQVLTGGELFF. The CDR3 region has the DNA TGTGCCTCGCGCCTGGGGCAGGTATTAACGGGCGGGGAGCTGTTTTTT.

The V call is TRBV11-2, the J call TRBJ2-3; D possibly corresponds to TRBD1 (5 bases). Trimming removed 5 bases from V and 0 bases from J, with 18 bases in between. Germline-derived CDR1 and CDR2 are SGHAT and FQNNGV. CDR3 length: 17 residues. CDR3: CASSPQRGTASTDTQYF. DNA of the CDR3: TGTGCCAGCAGCCCTCAAAGGGGCACCGCTAGCACAGATACGCAGTATTTT. Drawing the rest from reference TRBV11-2 and TRBJ2-3, the complete variable domain is EAGVAQSPRYKIIEKRQSVAFWCNPISGHATLYWYQQILGQGPKLLIQFQNNGVVDDSQLPKDRFSAERLKGVDSTLKIQPAKLEDSAVYLCASSPQRGTASTDTQYFGPGTRLTVL.

The chain couples TRBV28 to TRBJ2-4; D is unclear. Deletions cut 3 bases from V and 1 base from J, with 7 bases between. Germline V lookup: CDR1 MDHEN, CDR2 SYDVKM. The CDR3 totals 14 residues. This chain's CDR3 is CASSLSAAKNIQYF. CDR3 sequence (DNA): TGTGCCAGCAGTTTGTCAGCGGCCAAAAACATTCAGTACTTC.

The V gene is TRBV6-4, the J gene TRBJ1-1; no clear D. The CDR3 totals 13 residues. Germline CDR1 MRHNA, CDR2 SNTAGT. Trimming removed 3 bases from V and 4 bases from J, with 9 bases in between. The CDR3 here is CASSEAGGTEAFF. DNA of the CDR3: TGTGCCAGCAGTGAAGCAGGAGGCACTGAAGCTTTCTTT.

The genes are TRBV5-1 and TRBJ2-6; D unclear. Per the germline V gene, CDR1 is SGHRS and CDR2 is YFSETQ. The V gene lost 4 bases and the J gene lost 2 bases, with 13 bases spanning the gap. The length of the CDR3 is 16 residues. CDR3 sequence (DNA): TGCGCCAGCAGCGGTCGACACCTTCCTGGGGCCAACGTCCTGACTTTC. Translated: CASSGRHLPGANVLTF.

The chain combines TRBV3-1 (or the pseudogene TRBV3-2) with TRBJ2-3; TRBD2 agrees at 11 bases. The trim removed 3 bases at V and 2 bases at J, leaving 4 bases unmatched. The V gene's germline CDR1 is LGHDT and CDR2 YNNKEL (reference sequence). The CDR3 runs 16 residues. Here the CDR3 DNA reads TGTGCCAGCAGCCAGGCTAGCGGGAGGTTCACAGATACGCAGTATTTT. This translates into CASSQASGRFTDTQYF.

The V and J genes are TRBV7-2 and TRBJ2-7; 7 nucleotides line up with TRBD2. CDR3 length equals 17 residues. CDR1 is SGHTA, CDR2 FQGNSA, per germline. The J segment lost 0 bases and the V segment lost 4 bases, leaving 12 bases of the junction unmatched. The CDR3: CASSYPRSAGSSYEQYF. CDR3 in DNA: TGTGCCAGCAGCTACCCCCGGTCAGCGGGGAGCTCCTACGAGCAGTACTTC.